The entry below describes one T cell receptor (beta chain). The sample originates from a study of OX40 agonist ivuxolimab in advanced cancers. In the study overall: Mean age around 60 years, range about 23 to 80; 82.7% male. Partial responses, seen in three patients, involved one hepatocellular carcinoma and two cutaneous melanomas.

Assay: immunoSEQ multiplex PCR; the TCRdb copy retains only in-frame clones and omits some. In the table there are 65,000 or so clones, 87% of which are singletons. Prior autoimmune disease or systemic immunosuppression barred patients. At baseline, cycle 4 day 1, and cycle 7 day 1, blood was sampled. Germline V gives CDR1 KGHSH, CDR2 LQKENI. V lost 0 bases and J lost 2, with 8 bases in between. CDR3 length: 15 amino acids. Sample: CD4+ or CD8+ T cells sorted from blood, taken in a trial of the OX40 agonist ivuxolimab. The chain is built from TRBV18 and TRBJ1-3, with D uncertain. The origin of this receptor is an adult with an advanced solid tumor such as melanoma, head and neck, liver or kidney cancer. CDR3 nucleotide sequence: TGTGCCAGCTCACCACCGGGAAACCCTGGAAACACCATATATTTT. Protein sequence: CASSPPGNPGNTIYF.